The rows below give T cell receptor beta chains drawn from one sample of a study of blood T cell repertoires in COVID-19. The repertoire was sequenced with immunoSEQ multiplex PCR; TCRdb's copy has only in-frame clones and lacks some. The data hold a few hundred thousand clones, with roughly four fifths observed a single time. Sequencing input: PBMCs or T cells enriched from blood (not recorded which). These receptors came from a young man with acute COVID-19. The CDR3 runs from the conserved cysteine through the conserved F or W. D genes are given only for firm matches. Clone sizes are given selectively: once, few, many, or a class where the clone is expanded.

D gene	V gene	clone size	J gene	CDR3 length	CDR3 protein	CDR3 DNA
TRBD2	TRBV2	.	TRBJ2-2	17	CASSESLAGDNTGELFF	TGTGCCAGCAGTGAGAGTCTAGCGGGGGACAACACCGGGGAGCTGTTTTTT
.	TRBV5-1	.	TRBJ2-5	15	CASSYEGARQETQYF	TGCGCCAGCAGCTATGAGGGAGCAAGGCAAGAGACCCAGTACTTC
.	TRBV5-1	few	TRBJ1-5	16	CASSLEGRGGYQPQHF	TGTGCCAGCAGCTTGGAGGGCCGAGGAGGGTATCAGCCCCAGCATTTT
.	TRBV29-1	.	TRBJ1-1	13	CSVEDRAYTEAFF	TGCAGCGTTGAAGACAGGGCCTACACTGAAGCTTTCTTT
.	TRBV9	.	TRBJ1-1	14	CASSVTDMNTEAFF	TGTGCCAGCAGCGTAACAGACATGAACACTGAAGCTTTCTTT
.	TRBV7-3	.	TRBJ1-1	13	CASSLKRNTEAFF	TGTGCCAGCAGCTTAAAGAGGAACACTGAAGCTTTCTTT
.	TRBV28	.	TRBJ1-2	13	CASSTGQNYGYTF	TGTGCCAGCAGTACCGGACAGAACTATGGCTACACCTTC
.	TRBV5-1	.	TRBJ1-4	14	CASSLVQSNEKLFF	TGCGCCAGCAGCTTGGTACAGAGCAATGAAAAACTGTTTTTT
.	TRBV12-3/TRBV12-4	.	TRBJ1-3	13	CASSRDTDDTIYF	TGTGCCAGCAGCCGAGACACCGACGACACCATATATTTT
.	TRBV21-1	.	TRBJ2-2	15	CASREGFANTGELFF	TGTGCCAGCAGGGAGGGGTTTGCGAACACCGGGGAGCTGTTTTTT
.	TRBV2	.	TRBJ1-1	11	CASTFTELAFF	TGTGCCAGCACCTTCACGGAGTTGGCTTTCTTT
.	TRBV2	.	TRBJ2-3	13	CASSPGMTDTQYF	TGTGCCAGTAGCCCAGGGATGACAGATACGCAGTATTTT
.	TRBV18	.	TRBJ2-3	14	CASSLGQDTDTQYF	TGTGCCAGCTCACTGGGACAAGACACAGATACGCAGTATTTT
TRBD1	TRBV29-1	few	TRBJ1-2	15	CSVEWDRGRGYGYTF	TGCAGCGTAGAATGGGACAGGGGAAGGGGATATGGCTACACCTTC